The 4 T cell receptor beta chains in this list originate from one sample, sequenced in a study of T-cell reconstitution after alpha-beta-depleted transplantation in children. Unique molecular identifiers were used in preparing the TCRbeta library. MiXCR, run by TCRdb on the PCR reads, gives a single entry per CDR3 protein. Here the sample spans about 980,000 distinct CDR3 sequences, about 30% being singletons. The input for sequencing was PBMCs, mostly from graft donor cells, taken 360 days after TCRalphabeta/CD19-depleted stem cell transplant. These receptor sequences come from a boy in the first two years of life who had a stem cell transplant for SCID, so the T cells may come from the graft donor.

This clonotype was seen ten or more times. This chain uses TRBV20-1 with TRBJ2-1; 8 bases match TRBD2. The CDR3 contains 14 residues. The junction had 5 bases not matched to a gene; V was cut back by 6 bases and J by 1 base. In germline, CDR1 is DFQATT, CDR2 SNEGSKA (reference sequence). The CDR3 spells CSAFGRGSYNEQFF. CDR3 coding DNA: TGCAGTGCCTTCGGGAGGGGGTCCTACAATGAGCAGTTCTTC.

This chain joins TRBV3-1 and TRBJ1-3; D is ambiguous. Trimming removed 7 bases at V and 0 bases at J, with 7 bases between. This CDR3 has 13 amino acids. Germline CDR1 reads LGHDT; CDR2 reads YNNKEL (reference sequence). This CDR3 is CASKGLSGNTIYF. In DNA form, the CDR3 reads TGTGCCAGCAAGGGTCTCTCTGGAAACACCATATATTTT.

V and J are TRBV2 and TRBJ2-3; D is possibly TRBD1 or TRBD2 (7 bases each). The germline V and J ends were trimmed by 8 bases and 6 bases, with 12 bases remaining between them. From germline, CDR1 is SNHLY and CDR2 FYNNEI. The CDR3 is 12 residues long. CDR3 DNA: TGTGCCAGCGGACTAGGGGGCGATACGCAGTATTTT. Its translation: CASGLGGDTQYF.

The V gene is TRBV5-1, the J gene TRBJ2-1; D not resolved. Germline assignment: CDR1 SGHRS and CDR2 YFSETQ. The CDR3 covers 16 residues. V was clipped by 1 base and J by 3 bases, with 14 bases between them. In nucleotides, the CDR3 is TGCGCCAGCAGCTTGTCGTCCAGACGGCTCTACAATGAGCAGTTCTTC. It specifies CASSLSSRRLYNEQFF.